One T cell receptor (beta chain) is described in this entry. A clone one base away is much larger, so this may be a read error. The data belong to a study of T cells in Graves' hyperthyroidism and ophthalmopathy. The source material, RNA transcripts, was used to amplify TCR beta CDR3 regions. The TCR CDR3 was amplified in a first-round RT-PCR using the HTBI primer set. One entry per CDR3 protein results from TCRdb running MiXCR on the multiplex PCR reads. The repertoire holds fewer than 600,000 distinct CDR3 sequences, with 13% to 15% as singletons. The CDR3 is made up of 17 amino acids. V shed 4 bases and J 3 bases; nucleotides not matched to a gene: 13. CDR1 and CDR2 (germline): SQVTM, ANQGSEA. A lack of ophthalmopathy progression within 18 months defined stable Graves' hyperthyroidism.

This chain uses TRBV29-1 with TRBJ2-2, with TRBD1 matching 8 bases. The specimen sequenced was blood. The origin of this receptor is a woman between 18 and 29 years old with Graves' hyperthyroidism. CDR3: CSVVTPRTGQDTGELFF. CDR3 DNA: TGCAGCGTTGTAACTCCCAGGACAGGGCAGGACACCGGGGAGCTGTTTTTT.